This record looks at one T cell receptor (beta chain) sequence and its context. The antigen is undetermined. After removal of 7 bases from V and 3 bases from J, the junction contained 7 bases not matched to a gene. Per germline, CDR1 MDHEN and CDR2 SYDVKM. The CDR3 consists of 15 residues. The data stem from a study of metastatic and nonmetastatic thyroid tumors. Looking at the study overall: From malignant and benign thyroid patients, repertoires in blood and in tumor or nodule tissue were compared.

Per the study methods: The study took CDR3 differences across clinicopathological groups and made a distant-metastasis classifier for papillary thyroid cancer from them. TCRdb reprocessed the PCR reads using MiXCR. Clone size and V and J calls follow TCRdb, not the original study. This sample has 7,000 to 9,500 clones, with 25% to 30% found just once. Nobody among the patients had been given any treatment before thyroid surgery. Study results and limitations: It was reported that TCR beta diversity was significantly higher in malignant thyroid tumors than benign nodules, in blood and tumor.

The chain joins TRBV28 to TRBJ2-2, with TRBD2 matching 8 bases. This TCR was recovered from a male donor with papillary thyroid cancer or a benign thyroid nodule (not recorded which). Some clones in this sample may be carry-over from other donors' samples. Source material: tumor tissue. The CDR3 DNA reads as TGTGCCAGCAAGCCTAGCGGGCCCCACACCGGGGAGCTGTTTTTT. It yields the protein CASKPSGPHTGELFF. Drawing the rest from reference TRBV28 and TRBJ2-2, the complete variable domain is DVKVTQSSRYLVKRTGEKVFLECVQDMDHENMFWYRQDPGLGLRLIYFSYDVKMKEKGDIPEGYSVSREKKERFSLILESASTNQTSMYLCASKPSGPHTGELFFGEGSRLTVL.